This T cell receptor beta chain was observed in a study of identical twins. In TCRdb, the 5' RACE reads were re-called with MiXCR into one record per CDR3 protein. The sample contains about 530,000 distinct CDR3 sequences, approximately 16% of which appear only once. The donor group consisted entirely of healthy Caucasians. The V gene's germline CDR1 is ENHRY and CDR2 SYGVKD. The CDR3 contains 15 residues. V shed 2 bases and J 8 bases; nucleotides not matched to a gene: 9. This clonotype was observed many times. The same sample was also used in a study of yellow fever vaccine responses in identical twins.

The V and J genes are TRBV10-3 and TRBJ1-2, with TRBD1 matching over 9 bases. This TCR was recovered from a woman between 18 and 29 years old in good health. The sequenced material came from CD4+ T cells sorted from blood. CDR3 residues: CAISEDRGSRGGYTF. The CDR3 DNA reads TGTGCCATCAGTGAGGACAGGGGGAGCAGAGGAGGCTACACCTTC.